This T cell receptor (beta chain) was retrieved from a study of CD8+ T cells in alopecia areata. General observations from the study: For lesional scalp, especially alopecia totalis/universalis, clonality was higher than in normal scalp. With patients, TCR sharing proved less clear than in mice, a difference possibly related to HLA.

Treatment reported: oral pan-JAK inhibitor, 5-10 mg twice daily. This clone has just a few counts. Antigen specificity is unknown. cDNA prepared by RNA extraction and subsequent reverse transcription served as the template for sequencing. Clones were read by immunoSEQ multiplex PCR, and TCRdb kept only the in-frame ones, dropping some. The table shows more than 200,000 clones, with roughly 44% occurring only once. CDR1 and CDR2 (germline): GTSNPN, SVGIG (reference sequence). Trimming stripped 2 bases from V and 0 bases from J, with 2 bases between. The CDR3 totals 13 residues. Here the sequenced sample was CD4+ T cells sorted from blood, taken between weeks 36 and 40, from a patient treated with tofacitinib. The chain employs TRBV30 and TRBJ2-6; D unclear. This receptor was taken from a human donor with alopecia areata. The CDR3 loop reads CAWSISGANVLTF. For the CDR3, the DNA is TGTGCCTGGAGTATCTCTGGGGCCAACGTCCTGACTTTC.